This TCR beta chain was recovered during a study of regulatory T cells in long-lasting Graves disease. Documented time point: persistent/refractory GD, antithyroid drugs over 5 years with positive TRAb. PBMC-derived RNA was used for the TCR library. This clonotype came up a few times. Library construction for TCR beta used iRepertoire HTBI primers and Arm-PCR of CDR3 regions. Via MiXCR, TCRdb re-called the multiplex PCR reads, giving one row per CDR3 protein. The table shows around 450,000 distinct CDR3 sequences, with 20% to 25% occurring only once. Material: peripheral blood mononuclear cells (PBMCs), obtained when the disease was refractory, from a patient treated with antithyroid drugs. The TCR originated in a female donor with Graves disease.

This CDR3 is CASSIGRDQLYGYTF. In DNA form, the CDR3 reads TGTGCCAGTAGTATTGGCCGAGACCAACTCTATGGCTACACCTTC. This rearrangement joins TRBV19 to TRBJ1-2; D ambiguous. From germline, CDR1 is LNHDA and CDR2 SQIVND (reference sequence). The CDR3 totals 15 residues. With 3 bases removed from V and 4 bases from J, the gap between germline ends came to 15 bases.